The rows below give T cell receptor beta chains drawn from one sample of a study of blood T cell repertoires in COVID-19. TCRdb's copy holds only in-frame clones and misses some; the assay was immunoSEQ multiplex PCR. Among some 170,000 clones listed, roughly 87% were seen once. Material: peripheral blood. The receptors were sampled from a woman aged 45-60 years with acute or convalescent COVID-19. CDR3s include the opening cysteine and the closing phenylalanine or tryptophan. Fields, in order: J gene, clone size, D gene, V gene, CDR3 protein, CDR3 DNA. A D gene is named only where the DNA matches it firmly. Clone size appears in some rows only: once, few, many, or a class for an expanded clone.

>TRBJ2-7|NA|TRBD2|TRBV18
CASSPLGRDEQYF
TGTGCCAGCTCACCACTCGGGAGGGACGAGCAGTACTTC
>TRBJ2-1|once|NA|TRBV7-3
CASSLTGDSYNEQFF
TGTGCCAGCAGCTTAACAGGGGACTCCTACAATGAGCAGTTCTTC
>TRBJ2-3|NA|TRBD2|TRBV9
CASSRGGSGTDTQYF
TGTGCCAGCAGCCGGGGGGGAAGTGGAACAGATACGCAGTATTTT
>TRBJ2-7|NA|NA|TRBV11-2
CASSSQGANEQYF
TGTGCCAGCAGCTCCCAAGGGGCGAACGAGCAGTACTTC
>TRBJ1-1|NA|NA|TRBV19
CASSIVSGTTNTEAFF
TGTGCCAGTAGTATAGTCTCCGGGACTACGAACACTGAAGCTTTCTTT
>TRBJ1-4|once|NA|TRBV4-2
CASSQGSREVAKKLFF
TGTGCCAGCAGCCAAGGGTCCAGGGAGGTAGCGAAAAAACTGTTTTTT
>TRBJ1-2|NA|NA|TRBV6-5
CASSYAGINYGYTF
TGTGCCAGCAGTTACGCAGGGATTAACTATGGCTACACCTTC
>TRBJ1-1|NA|NA|TRBV29-1
CSVKDIVNTEAFF
TGCAGCGTCAAAGACATAGTTAACACTGAAGCTTTCTTT
>TRBJ1-6|NA|NA|TRBV7-9
CASSPLQGPNSPLHF
TGTGCCAGCAGCCCCCTACAGGGACCTAATTCACCCCTCCACTTT
>TRBJ2-3|NA|NA|TRBV5-1
CASSWGPTDTQYF
TGCGCCAGCAGCTGGGGCCCCACAGATACGCAGTATTTT
>TRBJ2-5|NA|NA|TRBV24-1
CATSDSGLNRAQYF
TGTGCCACCAGTGATTCCGGTTTGAACCGGGCCCAGTACTTC
>TRBJ1-1|NA|TRBD1|TRBV5-4
CASSFQKGADTEAFF
TGTGCCAGCAGTTTCCAGAAGGGGGCCGACACTGAAGCTTTCTTT
>TRBJ1-1|NA|NA|TRBV10-3
CAISGLGGETEAFF
TGTGCCATCAGTGGCCTCGGGGGTGAGACTGAAGCTTTCTTT
>TRBJ2-3|once|NA|TRBV5-1
CASSQGGVPDTQYF
TGCGCCAGCAGCCAGGGCGGGGTCCCAGATACGCAGTATTTT
>TRBJ1-1|NA|NA|TRBV10-3
CAISDQNTEAFF
TGTGCCATCAGTGACCAGAACACTGAAGCTTTCTTT
>TRBJ2-5|NA|NA|TRBV2
CASSDLAVQETQYF
TGTGCCAGCAGTGATTTGGCAGTCCAAGAGACCCAGTACTTC
>TRBJ2-7|NA|TRBD2|TRBV10-3
CATGLAGGPYEQYF
TGTGCCACCGGACTAGCGGGGGGGCCCTACGAGCAGTACTTC
>TRBJ1-4|NA|NA|TRBV4-1
CASSQGDRDFEKLFF
TGCGCCAGCAGCCAAGGAGACAGAGATTTTGAAAAACTGTTTTTT
>TRBJ1-3|NA|NA|TRBV30
CAWRRDFLSGNTIYF
TGTGCCTGGAGGAGGGACTTCCTCTCTGGAAACACCATATATTTT
>TRBJ2-5|NA|TRBD2|TRBV5-1
CASSLGPGGETQYF
TGCGCCAGCAGCTTGGGGCCGGGAGGAGAGACCCAGTACTTC
>TRBJ1-1|once|NA|TRBV7-2
CASSQQWNTEAFF
TGTGCCAGCAGTCAACAATGGAACACTGAAGCTTTCTTT
>TRBJ1-2|NA|NA|TRBV24-1
CATSDSTVYGYTF
TGTGCCACCAGTGATTCGACAGTCTATGGCTACACCTTC
>TRBJ2-7|NA|NA|TRBV7-2
CASSSPTPGTYEQYF
TGTGCCAGCAGCTCCCCGACACCGGGGACCTACGAGCAGTACTTC
>TRBJ1-1|once|NA|TRBV5-1
CASSFLTGLNTEAFF
TGCGCCAGCAGCTTCCTTACAGGGCTGAACACTGAAGCTTTCTTT
>TRBJ1-1|NA|NA|TRBV29-1
CSVEVRTEAFF
TGCAGCGTTGAGGTGAGGACTGAAGCTTTCTTT
>TRBJ1-4|NA|TRBD1|TRBV7-9
CASSRDRGNEKLFF
TGTGCCAGCAGCAGGGACAGGGGTAATGAAAAACTGTTTTTT
>TRBJ1-4|NA|NA|TRBV11-3
CASSFRVQGKLFF
TGTGCCAGCAGCTTCCGTGTTCAGGGAAAACTGTTTTTT
>TRBJ2-7|NA|NA|TRBV7-2
CASSLGGIYEQYF
TGTGCCAGCAGCTTAGGGGGCATCTACGAGCAGTACTTC
>TRBJ1-5|many|NA|TRBV10-1
CASIRRGGQNSNQPQHF
TGCGCCAGCATTCGAAGGGGGGGTCAAAATAGCAATCAGCCCCAGCATTTT
>TRBJ2-2|few|NA|TRBV7-3
CASSPGGTGELFF
TGTGCCAGCAGCCCCGGGGGTACCGGGGAGCTGTTTTTT
>TRBJ2-1|NA|TRBD2|TRBV5-1
CASSLVPTSGVYNEQFF
TGCGCCAGCAGCTTGGTACCTACTAGCGGGGTATACAATGAGCAGTTCTTC
>TRBJ1-4|few|TRBD1|TRBV5-1
CASRRTGQNEKLFF
TGCGCCAGCAGACGGACAGGACAAAATGAAAAACTGTTTTTT
>TRBJ1-2|once|NA|TRBV20-1
CSARHSYGYTF
TGCAGTGCTAGACACAGCTATGGCTACACCTTC
>TRBJ1-5|many|NA|TRBV5-8
CASSLWRSQRPNQPQHF
TGTGCCAGCAGCTTGTGGAGGTCCCAACGTCCTAATCAGCCCCAGCATTTT
>TRBJ1-5|NA|TRBD1|TRBV4-1
CASSQVGQGAINQPQHF
TGCGCCAGCAGCCAAGTAGGACAGGGGGCTATCAATCAGCCCCAGCATTTT
>TRBJ1-2|once|NA|TRBV12-3/TRBV12-4
CASILGRGDGYTF
TGTGCCAGCATCCTGGGGAGGGGGGATGGCTACACCTTC
>TRBJ2-5|NA|TRBD1|TRBV7-9
CASSLRRQGWETQYF
TGTGCCAGCAGCTTAAGGAGACAGGGGTGGGAGACCCAGTACTTC
>TRBJ2-2|few|NA|TRBV19
CASKRVSENTGELFF
TGTGCCAGTAAAAGAGTTAGCGAAAACACCGGGGAGCTGTTTTTT
>TRBJ2-1|NA|TRBD1|TRBV6-2/TRBV6-3
CASSATGGEQFF
TGTGCCAGCAGTGCCACAGGGGGTGAGCAGTTCTTC
>TRBJ1-2|NA|TRBD1|TRBV19
CASNPTGADYGYTF
TGTGCCAGTAACCCTACAGGGGCAGACTATGGCTACACCTTC
>TRBJ2-3|NA|TRBD1|TRBV11-3
CASSFAGTGRSTDTQYF
TGTGCCAGCAGCTTCGCCGGGACAGGGAGGAGCACAGATACGCAGTATTTT
>TRBJ2-3|NA|TRBD2|TRBV5-1
CASSLALLGGDTDTQYF
TGCGCCAGCAGCTTGGCCTTGCTGGGGGGGGACACAGATACGCAGTATTTT
>TRBJ2-1|NA|NA|TRBV7-6
CASSSYTGDSNEQFF
TGTGCCAGCAGCTCCTATACGGGAGATAGCAATGAGCAGTTCTTC
>TRBJ2-7|NA|NA|TRBV7-2
CASSLGGLPYEQYF
TGTGCCAGCAGCTTAGGCGGACTGCCCTACGAGCAGTACTTC
>TRBJ2-1|NA|TRBD2|TRBV4-3
CASSQWASGRGGVNEQFF
TGCGCCAGCAGCCAATGGGCTAGCGGGAGGGGTGGAGTCAATGAGCAGTTCTTC
>TRBJ2-5|NA|NA|TRBV12-5
CASGGGLQETQYF
TGTGCTAGTGGTGGCGGACTGCAAGAGACCCAGTACTTC
>TRBJ1-1|NA|NA|TRBV10-1
CASSEAEAFF
TGCGCCAGCTCAGAGGCTGAAGCTTTCTTT
>TRBJ2-2|NA|NA|TRBV30
CAWSSANTGELFF
TGTGCCTGGAGCAGCGCGAACACCGGGGAGCTGTTTTTT
>TRBJ1-1|NA|TRBD1|TRBV19
CASSLRGRGQVTEAFF
TGTGCCAGTAGCTTAAGGGGCAGGGGGCAAGTCACTGAAGCTTTCTTT